This passage covers 20 T cell receptor beta chains from one sample sequenced in a study of blood T cells in healthy people across ages (dated by TCRdb to the mid-2010s). The library was generated by 5' RACE. Sequenced using an Illumina HiSeq 2500. A second PCR of about 6 to 11 cycles was run with a J-beta primer mix and a sample-barcoded 5' primer. The public sequencing data were trimmed at Q25 with fastp and processed into clonotypes with MiXCR by TCRdb, which kept only in-frame beta chains. Identical CDR3 proteins give one entry, which carries the most common genes and DNA. This sample gives 920,000 or so distinct CDR3 sequences in total; 40% to 55% of them show up just once. The ten largest clones add up to 18% of the sample. The source material was blood. These receptors all stem from a woman between 55 and 75 years old in good health.

The chain recombines TRBV7-7 with TRBJ2-7, with D perhaps being TRBD1 or TRBD2 (5 bases each). Germline V gene lookup returns CDR1 SSHAT and CDR2 FNYEAQ (reference sequence). The CDR3 sequence is 15 residues long. V was cut by 3 bases and J by 1 base, with 13 bases left in between. The CDR3 loop is CASSFGDDPSYEQYF. The CDR3, as DNA: TGTGCCAGCAGCTTTGGGGACGACCCATCCTACGAGCAGTACTTC. Complete variable domain (other parts from reference TRBV7-7 and TRBJ2-7): GAGVSQSPRYKVTKRGQDVTLRCDPISSHATLYWYQQALGQGPEFLTYFNYEAQPDKSGLPSDRFSAERPEGSISTLTIQRTEQRDSAMYRCASSFGDDPSYEQYFGPGTRLTVT.

This clonotype came up a few times. The chain recombines TRBV11-1 with TRBJ2-4, with 7 bases that match TRBD1. Trimming at V came to 4 bases and at J to 0 bases, leaving 6 bases not matched to a gene. In germline, CDR1 is SGHAT, CDR2 FQDESV (reference sequence). CDR3 length: 16 residues. CDR3 amino acids: CASSSRDSGAKNIQYF. CDR3 in DNA: TGTGCCAGCAGCTCACGGGACAGTGGAGCCAAAAACATTCAGTACTTC.

The gene calls are TRBV5-6 and TRBJ1-4; D not resolved. Trimming removed 5 bases from V and 5 bases from J, with 10 bases in between. The germline CDR1 and CDR2 sequences are SGHDT and YYEEEE. The CDR3 runs to 13 residues. The DNA of the CDR3 is TGTGCCAGCAGTAGGTCAGAGAATGAAAAACTGTTTTTT. Amino acid sequence: CASSRSENEKLFF.

This sequence joins TRBV5-1 and TRBJ2-1; 12 bases fit TRBD2. V was clipped by 4 bases and J by 6 bases; unmatched bases: 8. CDR3 length: 16 amino acids. Germline CDR1 and CDR2: SGHRS and YFSETQ. Written as DNA, the CDR3 is TGCGCCAGCAGCGGACTAGCGGGAACCCTTCCCAATGAGCAGTTCTTC. Its translation is CASSGLAGTLPNEQFF.

The CDR3 DNA reads TGCGCCAGCAGCCCGAAATTAACGGTCTATGATGAGCAGTTCTTC. This translates into CASSPKLTVYDEQFF. The chain combines TRBV5-1 with TRBJ2-1; D uncertain. CDR3 size: 15 residues. Germline-derived CDR1 and CDR2 are SGHRS and YFSETQ. Trimming took 4 bases from V and 8 from J, leaving 19 bases between them.

A single count supports this clonotype. The junction departs from germline at one end; a sequencing error may be responsible. The chain recombines TRBV5-5 with TRBJ2-7; 8 bases map to TRBD1. Germline-derived CDR1 and CDR2 are SGHKS and YYEKEE (reference sequence). The CDR3 consists of 15 residues. The CDR3 nucleotides read TGTGCCAGCAGTTTGGGACGGACAGGGTATTCCGAGCAGTACTTC. This encodes CASSLGRTGYSEQYF.

The CDR3, as DNA: TGTGCCAGCAGCTTGTCAGCTAGTCAGGGAGAGACCCAGTACTTC. Protein sequence: CASSLSASQGETQYF. This chain joins TRBV7-7 and TRBJ2-5; D might be TRBD1 (5 bases). Germline CDR1 is SSHAT and CDR2 is FNYEAQ (reference sequence). The V and J ends lost 3 bases and 4 bases respectively, with 15 bases between them. This CDR3 region has 15 residues.

This clonotype was detected a few times. The genes are TRBV5-6 and TRBJ2-7; D possibly corresponds to TRBD2 (6 bases). CDR3 size: 15 residues. In germline, CDR1 is SGHDT, CDR2 YYEEEE. Trimming removed 2 bases from V and 0 bases from J, with 12 bases in between. CDR3 residues: CASSLMTRSSYEQYF. In nucleotides, the CDR3 is TGTGCCAGCAGCTTAATGACTAGGAGCTCCTACGAGCAGTACTTC.

The rearrangement uses TRBV20-1 and TRBJ2-1; tentative D call: TRBD1 (6 bases). Germline CDR1 reads DFQATT; CDR2 reads SNEGSKA (reference sequence). The CDR3 loop spans 15 amino acids. Trimming stripped 6 bases from V and 6 bases from J, with 21 bases between. In DNA form, the CDR3 reads TGCAGTGCCCACACTGTCGGGGCAGGGGTCAATGAGCAGTTCTTC. Protein: CSAHTVGAGVNEQFF.

This sequence joins TRBV7-2 and TRBJ2-7; TRBD2 is a possible D gene (5 bases). The CDR3 sequence is 17 residues long. The germline CDR1 and CDR2 sequences are SGHTA and FQGNSA. Trimming removed 4 bases from V and 2 bases from J, with 21 bases in between. CDR3 region: CASSSSSGRTVAYEQYF. The DNA of the CDR3 is TGTGCCAGCAGCTCCAGCAGCGGAAGAACAGTAGCCTACGAGCAGTACTTC.

V usage is TRBV5-1 and J usage is TRBJ2-5, with D uncertain. There are 14 residues in the CDR3. The germline CDR1 and CDR2 sequences are SGHRS and YFSETQ. V lost 3 bases to trimming and J lost 3 bases, with 12 bases between them. Here the CDR3 DNA reads TGCGCCAGCAGCTCAGTATTAGCTGAAGAGACCCAGTACTTC. This codes for CASSSVLAEETQYF.

The chain is built from TRBV2 and TRBJ2-5; D uncertain. Per the germline V gene, CDR1 is SNHLY and CDR2 is FYNNEI. The CDR3 has 16 residues. Deletions cut 5 bases from V and 5 bases from J, with 21 bases between. CDR3 coding DNA: TGTGCCAGCAGTACCACTCGCGTGAGCTCAAGGGAGACCCAGTACTTC. Translating it yields CASSTTRVSSRETQYF. The variable domain in full, with the rest retrieved from reference TRBV2 and TRBJ2-5, is EPEVTQTPSHQVTQMGQEVILRCVPISNHLYFYWYRQILGQKVEFLVSFYNNEISEKSEIFDDQFSVERPDGSNFTLKIRSTKLEDSAMYFCASSTTRVSSRETQYFGPGTRLLVL.

This chain links TRBV6-5 with TRBJ1-1, with D hard to call. This CDR3 comprises 13 residues. Per germline, CDR1 MNHEY and CDR2 SVGAGI. The V end lost 10 bases, the J end lost 4 bases, and 16 bases lay between the germline ends. CDR3 nucleotide sequence: TGTGCCACAATTCTGACTGGCGGCACTGAAGCTTTCTTT. Its translation is CATILTGGTEAFF.

This sequence joins TRBV5-4 and TRBJ2-5; D possibly corresponds to TRBD2 (7 bases). V was pared by 5 bases and J by 3 bases, with 29 bases between. The CDR3 length is 19 residues. Per the germline V gene, CDR1 is SGHNT and CDR2 is YYREEE (reference sequence). Written as DNA, the CDR3 is TGTGCCAGCAGTCCTACCATCCCACGCAGGGGTCTAGCGGAAGAGACCCAGTACTTC. It is translated as CASSPTIPRRGLAEETQYF.

The rearrangement links TRBV20-1 to TRBJ2-7, with a possible D match to TRBD2 (5 bases). Germline CDR1 and CDR2: DFQATT and SNEGSKA (reference sequence). Between the trimmed V and J ends, which lost 5 bases and 0 bases, there was a span of 17 bases. This CDR3 region has 15 residues. CDR3 sequence reads: CSAASGVGSSYEQYF. For the CDR3, the DNA is TGCAGTGCTGCTTCTGGAGTGGGGAGCTCCTACGAGCAGTACTTC.

V is TRBV21-1 and J is TRBJ2-1; TRBD1, the table's D call, was not compared with the DNA. TRBV21-1 is labeled a pseudogene. The CDR3 runs 14 residues. The CDR3 DNA reads as TGTGCCAGCAGCAGTGGACAGGAGGACAATGAGCAGTTCTTC. Its protein product is CASSSGQEDNEQFF.

This chain uses TRBV13 with TRBJ2-1; no definite D call. Per germline, CDR1 PRHDT and CDR2 FYEKMQ (reference sequence). The CDR3 is 13 amino acids. V lost 5 bases and J 7 bases, leaving 12 bases between the germline ends. The DNA for the CDR3 is TGTGCCAGCAGCCCTTCTCTTTTGAATGAGCAGTTCTTC. It is translated as CASSPSLLNEQFF.

This chain uses TRBV5-1 with TRBJ1-4; TRBD1 matches 9 bases. This CDR3 spans 16 amino acids. Germline V gives CDR1 SGHRS, CDR2 YFSETQ. V was clipped by 4 bases and J by 7 bases; unmatched bases: 11. The CDR3 sequence: CASSPVFTGGSEKLFF. The DNA of the CDR3 is TGCGCCAGCAGCCCGGTCTTTACAGGGGGCAGTGAAAAACTGTTTTTT.

The chain has TRBV6-1 and TRBJ2-5; D call uncertain. The J call is in doubt because the DNA end fits TRBJ2-7 better. The CDR3 consists of 15 residues. The V gene's germline CDR1 is MNHNS and CDR2 SASEGT. The CDR3 DNA follows: TGTGCCAGCAGTTTCCAACCGCGCACCGCACCCGAGCAGTACTTC. Encoded protein: CASSFQPRTAPEQYF.

V usage is TRBV6-2 or TRBV6-3 and J usage is TRBJ2-7, with D hard to call. The CDR3 is 11 amino acids. Germline values: CDR1 MNHEY, CDR2 SVGEGT. V lost 6 bases, J lost 3 bases, and 6 bases lay in between. The DNA for the CDR3 is TGTGCCAGCAGGTATATCTACGAGCAGTACTTC. Its translation is CASRYIYEQYF.